This T cell receptor (beta chain) was identified in a study of blood T cell repertoires in COVID-19 (dated by TCRdb to the early 2020s). About the investigation overall: The collaborator samples originated in the United States, Italy and Spain and spanned the acute and convalescent phases of COVID-19. The material from the prospective study consisted of cDNA or gDNA derived from T cells, B-cell-depleted T cells, or PBMCs. HLA class I and class II types, where available, came from metadata supplied by the sample provider rather than from assay-based typing. A de-identified subject ID, COVID-19 status, age in years and sex were almost always included in the sample metadata. The repertoires were released in a freely available public database meant as a resource for research on the immune response to SARS-CoV-2. Deeply sampled blood TCRbeta repertoires from subjects exposed to, actively infected with, or recovered from COVID-19 were included in the dataset. Samples were obtained from the ongoing ImmuneRACE study (first 160 participants) and from 1,254 subjects provided by 6 global collaborators. Beyond this particular receptor, the publication reports: The amount of clinical and demographic metadata varied by source and participant and was provided uncurated.

Collaborating institutions collected whole blood in K2EDTA tubes following their own protocols. For TCRbeta analysis, collaborators shipped samples as frozen whole blood, isolated PBMCs, or DNA extracted from either of those sample types. Trimming leaves V shorter by 6 bases and J shorter by 6 bases, with the junction holding 11 bases beyond the gene matches. CDR1 and CDR2, per the germline V gene, are SGHRS and YFSETQ. The CDR3 holds 15 amino acids from the cysteine to the phenylalanine. The retained sequence is limited to the CDR3, 45 bases, with the frame set at the first base. About this clone itself: Which antigen it targets is not known. No per-base quality is available; no much larger clone lies one base away.

TCRbeta CDR3 regions were amplified from genomic DNA using the immunoSEQ Assay, a bias-controlled multiplex PCR. Per the authors' processing: Nucleated cell counts per sample were estimated from amplification of reference gene primers within the assay. To quantify the absolute abundance of each unique TCRbeta CDR3 rearrangement, sequence reads were collapsed and filtered. Productive Simpson clonality was computed per sample as the square root of Simpson's diversity index over productive rearrangements. TCRdb carries this immuneACCESS record with in-frame sequences only. Its versions omit some clonotypes, under half of them owing to an unresolved V gene in the studies checked, with the rest unexplained. V and J calls plus clone size are reproduced from that table; the DNA served to infer D and trimming. The sample data list about 220,000 clones, and 80% of these were observed just once. The ten largest account for around 13% of the sample.

This receptor was taken from a human donor in a cohort sampled during active COVID-19. The rearranged chain carries TRBV5-1 and TRBJ2-5, and 10 junctional nucleotides match TRBD2. Material for sequencing was peripheral blood. The DNA sequence follows: TGCGCCAGCACTCTCCCAAGCGGGAGGGGTAAGACCCAGTACTTC. Its product reads: CASTLPSGRGKTQYF.